What follows describes a single T cell receptor (beta chain). The CDR3 covers 15 residues. The germline CDR1 and CDR2 sequences are SGHAT and FQNNGV. The ends were cut back, 4 bases at V and 9 bases at J, with 19 bases in the middle. Here immunoSEQ multiplex PCR was the method, and the copy in TCRdb shows in-frame clones only, minus some. Counted here are over 80,000 clones, around 87% occurring once; the ten biggest clones make up about a sixth. The sample originates from a study of radiotherapy plus CTLA-4 blockade in lung cancer. The receptor comes from a human donor with non-small cell lung cancer that progressed on radiotherapy plus ipilimumab. The V and J genes are TRBV11-2 and TRBJ2-1; D tentatively reads TRBD1 or TRBD2 (6 bases each). Sequences were derived from peripheral blood, sampled from a patient treated with radiotherapy plus ipilimumab. The CDR3 spells CASSYSMGGTGEQFF. DNA for the CDR3: TGTGCCAGCAGCTATAGCATGGGGGGCACAGGTGAGCAGTTCTTC.